This is a list of T cell receptor beta chains from one sample in a study of shared T cell receptors in the human thymus. Only in-frame clones appear in the TCRdb table, and some are missing; sequencing was by immunoSEQ multiplex PCR. Of 700,000 or so clones listed, 80% to 90% were seen once; the top ten hold around 0.0094%. The data also belong to a second study, concerning human thymus T cells.

Sequenced sample: thymocytes. These TCRs come from a girl in the first two years of life with a congenital heart defect. CDR3s include the opening cysteine and the closing phenylalanine or tryptophan. The D gene is left open where the match is weak. Clone size is shown for a subset of rows, as once, few, many or a class of expanded clone.

cdr3_aa cdr3_nt clone_size d_call j_call v_call
CASSILRGGGYNEQFF TGTGCCAGTAGTATCCTTCGGGGCGGGGGATACAATGAGCAGTTCTTC NA TRBD2 TRBJ2-1 TRBV19
CASSWPGTSGVSGTDTQYF TGTGCCAGCAGCTGGCCCGGGACTAGCGGGGTGTCGGGCACAGATACGCAGTATTTT NA TRBD2 TRBJ2-3 TRBV5-6
CASRGIPGLASTQYF TGCGCCAGCAGAGGAATCCCGGGACTAGCGTCGACCCAGTACTTC NA TRBD2 TRBJ2-5 TRBV5-1
CASSAARKRMNTEAFF TGTGCCAGCAGCGCTGCGAGAAAGCGAATGAACACTGAAGCTTTCTTT NA NA TRBJ1-1 TRBV7-2
CASSQGDREDPIEAFF TGCGCCAGCAGCCAAGGTGACAGGGAGGACCCGATTGAAGCTTTCTTT NA TRBD1 TRBJ1-1 TRBV4-3
CAISEKGQRGAETQYF TGTGCCATCAGTGAAAAGGGGCAGCGGGGGGCAGAGACCCAGTACTTC NA TRBD2 TRBJ2-5 TRBV10-3
CASSAWTERGTEAFF TGTGCCAGCAGCGCTTGGACAGAGCGTGGCACTGAAGCTTTCTTT once NA TRBJ1-1 TRBV5-6
CASSLTGDYEQYF TGCGCCAGCAGCTTGACAGGGGACTACGAGCAGTACTTC NA TRBD1 TRBJ2-7 TRBV5-1
CASSESTGPWEQYF TGTGCCAGCAGTGAATCCACAGGGCCGTGGGAGCAGTACTTC NA NA TRBJ2-7 TRBV25-1
CASSLANRDRSEAFF TGTGCCAGCAGCTTGGCCAACCGAGACAGGAGTGAAGCTTTCTTT NA NA TRBJ1-1 TRBV5-5
CAGQTRGGRYNSPLHF TGTGCCGGACAGACTCGAGGCGGCCGCTATAATTCACCCCTCCACTTT few NA TRBJ1-6 TRBV5-6
CAWNQGINEQFF TGTGCCTGGAACCAGGGTATTAATGAGCAGTTCTTC NA NA TRBJ2-1 TRBV30
CSVEGGSGGYTF TGCAGCGTTGAGGGCGGGTCCGGAGGCTACACCTTC NA NA TRBJ1-2 TRBV29-1
CASSWRTGQGTGELFF TGTGCCAGCAGTTGGCGGACGGGTCAGGGCACCGGGGAGCTGTTTTTT once NA TRBJ2-2 TRBV6-5
CASSLVGHAGTDTQYF TGTGCCAGCAGCTTAGTGGGGCACGCGGGCACAGATACGCAGTATTTT NA NA TRBJ2-3 TRBV11-1
CASSSQGNTIYF TGCGCCAGCAGCTCCCAGGGGAACACCATATATTTT NA NA TRBJ1-3 TRBV5-1
CASSPKGGNRSYGYTF TGTGCCAGCTCACCAAAAGGGGGAAACCGCAGCTATGGCTACACCTTC NA NA TRBJ1-2 TRBV18
CASSLGVYGYTF TGTGCCAGCAGCTTGGGAGTGTATGGCTACACCTTC NA NA TRBJ1-2 TRBV5-6
CASSSNTTDTSNQPQHF TGTGCCAGCAGCTCTAATACGACAGATACTAGCAATCAGCCCCAGCATTTT NA NA TRBJ1-5 TRBV7-9
CASSQDRAALIYNQPQHF TGCGCCAGCAGCCAAGATCGTGCCGCTCTAATTTACAATCAGCCCCAGCATTTT NA NA TRBJ1-5 TRBV4-1
CASSLVKVSSGGGTEAFF TGCGCCAGCAGCTTGGTGAAGGTTTCATCGGGGGGGGGCACTGAAGCTTTCTTT NA NA TRBJ1-1 TRBV5-1
CASSQDLGGDWLAGSYYEQYF TGCGCCAGCAGCCAAGATTTAGGGGGGGACTGGTTGGCAGGGTCGTACTACGAGCAGTACTTC NA NA TRBJ2-7 TRBV4-1
CASSLDLGGLKTEAFF TGTGCCAGCAGCTTGGACTTAGGGGGATTGAAGACTGAAGCTTTCTTT NA NA TRBJ1-1 TRBV5-5
CASGPVGGYSGNTIYF TGTGCCAGCGGTCCTGTCGGGGGGTACTCTGGGAACACCATATATTTT once NA TRBJ1-3 TRBV7-9
CASSPLEERGGLHNEQFF TGTGCCAGCTCACCCTTAGAAGAAAGGGGGGGGCTCCACAATGAGCAGTTCTTC NA NA TRBJ2-1 TRBV18
CASSPRSRGAHEQYF TGTGCCAGCTCACCACGGAGCCGGGGGGCCCACGAGCAGTACTTC NA NA TRBJ2-7 TRBV18
CASSKDRAINSPLHF TGTGCCAGCAGCAAGGACAGGGCAATCAATTCACCCCTCCACTTT NA TRBD1 TRBJ1-6 TRBV14